This TCR beta chain was identified during a study of post-analysis software for immune sequencing data. Overall study context: The patients showed relapsing-remitting, secondary progressive and progressive-relapsing multiple sclerosis courses.

This clonotype has a handful of counts. Its antigen is undetermined. Study results and caveats: In patients, about 5 TRBV segments were more frequent than in controls, with TRBV5-6, TRBV5-1 and TRBV20-1 among them.

V lost 6 bases, J lost 0 bases, and 12 bases lay in between. CDR1 and CDR2 from the germline V gene are MNHNY and SVGAGI (reference sequence). The CDR3 covers 14 residues. Tagging with unique molecular identifiers was a feature of the TCR beta cDNA libraries. The T cell input of about 1 to 10 million gave approximately 500,000 cDNA molecules. In TCRdb, the PCR reads were re-called with MiXCR into one record per CDR3 protein. Of roughly 620,000 distinct CDR3 sequences in the sample, 44% were seen once. J is TRBJ2-7 and V is TRBV6-6; D may be TRBD2 (6 bases). The specimen sequenced was blood. This sequence originates from a girl aged 5-17 years with multiple sclerosis. CDR3 sequence: CASRLSGFSYEQYF. CDR3 bases: TGTGCCAGCAGACTCAGCGGGTTCTCCTACGAGCAGTACTTC.